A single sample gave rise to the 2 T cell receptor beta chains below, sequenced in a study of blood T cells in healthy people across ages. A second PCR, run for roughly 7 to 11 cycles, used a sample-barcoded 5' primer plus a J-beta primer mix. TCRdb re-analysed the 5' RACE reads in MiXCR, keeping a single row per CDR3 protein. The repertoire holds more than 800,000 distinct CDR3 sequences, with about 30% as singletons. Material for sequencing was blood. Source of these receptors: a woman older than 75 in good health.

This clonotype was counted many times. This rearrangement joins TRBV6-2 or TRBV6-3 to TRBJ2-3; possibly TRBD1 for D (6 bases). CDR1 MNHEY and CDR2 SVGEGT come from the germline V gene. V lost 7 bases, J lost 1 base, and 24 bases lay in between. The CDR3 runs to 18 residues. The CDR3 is CASTVTRPGHWGTDTQYF. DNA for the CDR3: TGTGCCAGCACCGTCACTCGTCCGGGACACTGGGGCACAGATACGCAGTATTTT.

The DNA of the CDR3 is TGTGCCAGCAGCTTCGGACAGACCTATGGCTACACCTTC. Translation: CASSFGQTYGYTF. J is TRBJ1-2 and V is TRBV6-2 or TRBV6-3; D possibly corresponds to TRBD1 (6 bases). Germline-derived CDR1 and CDR2 are MNHEY and SVGEGT. The CDR3 covers 13 residues. V lost 6 bases to trimming and J lost 4 bases, with 12 bases between them.